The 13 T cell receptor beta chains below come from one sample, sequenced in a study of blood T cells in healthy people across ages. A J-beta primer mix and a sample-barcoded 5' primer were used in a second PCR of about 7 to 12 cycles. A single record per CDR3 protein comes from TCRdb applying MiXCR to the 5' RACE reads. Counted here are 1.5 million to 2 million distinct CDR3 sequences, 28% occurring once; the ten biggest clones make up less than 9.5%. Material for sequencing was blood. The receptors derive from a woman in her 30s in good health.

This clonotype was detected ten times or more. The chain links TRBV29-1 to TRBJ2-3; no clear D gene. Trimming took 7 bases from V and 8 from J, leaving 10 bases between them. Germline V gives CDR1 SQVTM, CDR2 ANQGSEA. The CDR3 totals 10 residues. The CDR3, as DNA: TGCAGCGCCACACTGGGTACGCAGTATTTT. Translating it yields CSATLGTQYF.

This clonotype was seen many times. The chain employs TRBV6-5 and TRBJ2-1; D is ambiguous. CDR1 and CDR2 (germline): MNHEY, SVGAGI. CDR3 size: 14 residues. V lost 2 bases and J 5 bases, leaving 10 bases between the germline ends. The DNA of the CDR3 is TGTGCCAGCAGTTACGGGTGGTCCCACAATGAGCAGTTCTTC. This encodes CASSYGWSHNEQFF.

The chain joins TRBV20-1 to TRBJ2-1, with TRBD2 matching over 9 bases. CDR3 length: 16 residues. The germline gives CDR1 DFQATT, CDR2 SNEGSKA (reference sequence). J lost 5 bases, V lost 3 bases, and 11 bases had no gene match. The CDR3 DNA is TGCAGTGCTAGGGGGGTGGCGGGAGGGCGCCACAATGAGCAGTTCTTC. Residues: CSARGVAGGRHNEQFF.

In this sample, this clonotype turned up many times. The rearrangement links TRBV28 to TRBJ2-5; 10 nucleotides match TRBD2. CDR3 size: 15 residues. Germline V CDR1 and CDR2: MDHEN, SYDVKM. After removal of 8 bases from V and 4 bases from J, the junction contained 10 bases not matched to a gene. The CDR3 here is CASHSGGVSRETQYF. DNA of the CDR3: TGTGCCAGCCACAGCGGGGGGGTATCCCGAGAGACCCAGTACTTC.

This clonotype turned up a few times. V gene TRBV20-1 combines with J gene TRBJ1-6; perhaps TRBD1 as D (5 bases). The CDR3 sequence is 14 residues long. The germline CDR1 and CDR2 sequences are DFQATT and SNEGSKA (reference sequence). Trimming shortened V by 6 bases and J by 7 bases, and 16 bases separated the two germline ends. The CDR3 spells CSARRVRENSPLHF. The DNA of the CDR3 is TGCAGTGCCCGAAGGGTCAGGGAGAATTCACCCCTCCACTTT.

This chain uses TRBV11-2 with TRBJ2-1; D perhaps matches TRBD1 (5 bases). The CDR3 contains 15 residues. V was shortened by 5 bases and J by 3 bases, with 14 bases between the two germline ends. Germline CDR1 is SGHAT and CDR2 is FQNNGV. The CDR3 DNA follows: TGTGCCAGCAGCCTGGACATTCCCGACTACAATGAGCAGTTCTTC. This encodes CASSLDIPDYNEQFF.

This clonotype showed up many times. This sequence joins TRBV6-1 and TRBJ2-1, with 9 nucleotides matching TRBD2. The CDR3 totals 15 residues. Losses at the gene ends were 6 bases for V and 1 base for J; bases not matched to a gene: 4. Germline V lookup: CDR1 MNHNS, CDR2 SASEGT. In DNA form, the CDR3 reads TGTGCCAGCAGCTCAGCGGGGGGTTCCTACAATGAGCAGTTCTTC. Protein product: CASSSAGGSYNEQFF.

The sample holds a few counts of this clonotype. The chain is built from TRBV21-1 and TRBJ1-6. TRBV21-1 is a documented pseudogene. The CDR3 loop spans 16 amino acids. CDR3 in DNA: TGTGCCAGCATACCTAGAGGAGACACCGTTAATTCACCCCTCCACTTT. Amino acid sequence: CASIPRGDTVNSPLHF.

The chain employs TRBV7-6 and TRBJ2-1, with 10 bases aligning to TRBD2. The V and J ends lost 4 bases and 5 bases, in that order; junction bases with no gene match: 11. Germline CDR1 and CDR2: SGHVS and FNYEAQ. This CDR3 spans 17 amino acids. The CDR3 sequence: CASSSLAGAGGDNEQFF. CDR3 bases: TGTGCCAGCAGCTCCCTCGCGGGAGCGGGGGGGGACAATGAGCAGTTCTTC.

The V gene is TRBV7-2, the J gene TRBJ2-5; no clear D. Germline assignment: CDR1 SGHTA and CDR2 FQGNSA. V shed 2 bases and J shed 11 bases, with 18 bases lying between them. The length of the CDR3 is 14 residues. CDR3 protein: CASSLNRLLNEQYF. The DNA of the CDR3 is TGTGCCAGCAGCTTAAACAGACTCCTCAATGAGCAGTACTTC.

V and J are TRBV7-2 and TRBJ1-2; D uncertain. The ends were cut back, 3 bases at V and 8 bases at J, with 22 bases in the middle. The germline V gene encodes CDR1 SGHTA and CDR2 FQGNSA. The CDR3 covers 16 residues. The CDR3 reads CASSFGLGPQSAGYTF. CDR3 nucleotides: TGTGCCAGCAGCTTTGGCCTCGGCCCCCAATCTGCGGGCTACACCTTC.

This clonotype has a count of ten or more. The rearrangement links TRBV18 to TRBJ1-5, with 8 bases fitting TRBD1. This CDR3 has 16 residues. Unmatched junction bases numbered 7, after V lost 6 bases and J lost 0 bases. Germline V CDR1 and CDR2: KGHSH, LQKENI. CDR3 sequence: CASSPGTGNSNQPQHF. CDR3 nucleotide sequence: TGTGCCAGCTCGCCCGGGACAGGCAATAGCAATCAGCCCCAGCATTTT.

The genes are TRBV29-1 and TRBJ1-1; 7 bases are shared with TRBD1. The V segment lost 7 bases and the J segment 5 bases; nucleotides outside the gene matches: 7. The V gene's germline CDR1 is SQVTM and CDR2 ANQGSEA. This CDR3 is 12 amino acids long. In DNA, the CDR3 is TGCAGCGCCCTGACAGGGAGGACTGAAGCTTTCTTT. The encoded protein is CSALTGRTEAFF.